This TCR beta chain was retrieved from a study of beta chain features in type 1 diabetes. Whole-study context: No patient-donor differences in age, gender, total cells or subset yield.

Concerning this clone itself: The antigen is not known.

Every isolated RNA sample was fully reverse transcribed, so sequencing captured expressed TCRB transcripts. Sequencing used immunoSEQ multiplex PCR; TCRdb keeps in-frame clones, though not all of them. The sample carries roughly 230,000 clones, about a tenth recorded once. The CDR3 extends over 17 amino acids. The germline V gene encodes CDR1 LGHNA and CDR2 YNFKEQ. V was trimmed by 0 bases and J by 3 bases, leaving 16 bases between them. Study findings and constraints: TCRB CDR3s were moderately but significantly shorter in Type 1 diabetes patients in all four CD4+ subsets. When cDNA is sequenced, cells with high TCR expression could be over-represented.

This clonotype was obtained from a man aged 30 to 45 with type 1 diabetes. Sequencing was done on a sample of naive CD4+ T cells from blood. The chain combines TRBV4-2 with TRBJ2-3, with TRBD1 as a possible D gene (6 bases). The CDR3 region is CASSQDVGAVRTDTQYF. CDR3 DNA: TGTGCCAGCAGCCAAGATGTGGGGGCGGTAAGGACAGATACGCAGTATTTT.